The rows below give T cell receptor beta chains drawn from one sample of a study of siplizumab effects on memory and regulatory T cells. Assay used: immunoSEQ multiplex PCR; TCRdb lists only in-frame clones, some missing. There are over 100,000 clones in the sample; about 91% occur only once, and around 0.75% lies in the top ten. The sample comprised Tregs sorted from blood. These receptors originate from a human donor in good health. Each CDR3 is given with its conserved first and last residue. The D gene is left open where the match is weak. Clone sizes are given selectively: once, few, many, or a class where the clone is expanded.

size	V	J	D	CDR3	DNA
.	TRBV6-6	TRBJ2-1	.	CASSLARESSYNEQFF	TGTGCCAGCAGCCTGGCTAGGGAGAGCTCCTACAATGAGCAGTTCTTC
.	TRBV6-5	TRBJ2-7	.	CASSLSGGANEQYF	TGTGCCAGCAGCTTGAGCGGTGGTGCCAACGAGCAGTACTTC
.	TRBV28	TRBJ2-1	TRBD1	CASSRDRGGWSSYNEQFF	TGTGCCAGCAGCAGGGACAGGGGTGGCTGGAGCTCCTACAATGAGCAGTTCTTC
.	TRBV6-1	TRBJ1-1	.	CASSEKWGGTEAFF	TGTGCCAGCAGCGAGAAGTGGGGTGGCACTGAAGCTTTCTTT
.	TRBV5-6	TRBJ2-1	.	CASSLLPEYGQFF	TGTGCCAGCAGCTTGTTGCCGGAGTACGGGCAGTTCTTC
.	TRBV29-1	TRBJ2-3	.	CSVRPRSSTDTQYF	TGCAGCGTTAGGCCTCGGTCTAGCACAGATACGCAGTATTTT
.	TRBV11-3	TRBJ2-5	.	CASSYGPLATQYF	TGTGCCAGCAGCTATGGACCGCTTGCTACCCAGTACTTC
.	TRBV18	TRBJ2-5	.	CASSQPGIARETQYF	TGTGCCAGCTCACAGCCAGGTATAGCGAGGGAGACCCAGTACTTC
.	TRBV7-9	TRBJ1-5	.	CASSLTADQPQHF	TGTGCCAGCAGCTTGACAGCCGATCAGCCCCAGCATTTT
.	TRBV6-5	TRBJ2-7	TRBD2	CASSLAGGRYEQYF	TGTGCCAGCAGCCTAGCGGGGGGTCGGTACGAGCAGTACTTC
once	TRBV9	TRBJ1-2	TRBD1	CASSRGQGLGGYTF	TGTGCCAGCAGCCGGGGACAGGGGTTAGGTGGCTACACCTTC
.	TRBV5-4	TRBJ2-2	TRBD2	CASSWGLAGGTGELFF	TGTGCCAGCAGCTGGGGACTAGCGGGGGGCACCGGGGAGCTGTTTTTT
.	TRBV11-1	TRBJ2-1	TRBD1	CASSSDRVESNEQFF	TGTGCCAGCAGCTCCGACAGGGTGGAATCAAATGAGCAGTTCTTC
.	TRBV9	TRBJ2-7	TRBD2	CASSSRLAGRQYF	TGTGCCAGCAGCTCAAGACTAGCGGGAAGGCAGTACTTC
.	TRBV7-9	TRBJ2-3	.	CASSPTTFTDTQYF	TGTGCCAGCAGCCCAACTACATTCACAGATACGCAGTATTTT
once	TRBV27	TRBJ1-2	TRBD1	CASSFRPSDRARGYTF	TGTGCCAGCAGTTTTAGACCCTCGGACAGGGCTCGTGGCTACACCTTC
.	TRBV2	TRBJ2-5	.	CASSGEGPGETQYF	TGTGCCAGCAGCGGTGAGGGGCCCGGAGAGACCCAGTACTTC
.	TRBV11-2	TRBJ1-5	.	CASSLDGYYNQPQHF	TGTGCCAGCAGCTTAGACGGTTACTACAATCAGCCCCAGCATTTT
.	TRBV19	TRBJ2-3	TRBD2	CASSPWTSGSSTDTQYF	TGTGCCAGTAGTCCGTGGACTAGCGGGTCTAGCACAGATACGCAGTATTTT
.	TRBV10-1	TRBJ1-5	.	CACLVPQHF	TGCGCCTGTCTCGTGCCCCAGCATTTT
.	TRBV18	TRBJ2-3	.	CASSLSDTQYF	TGTGCCAGCTCTCTCTCAGATACGCAGTATTTT
once	TRBV5-4	TRBJ1-1	.	CASSLGGRDTEAFF	TGTGCCAGCAGCTTGGGCGGGAGAGACACTGAAGCTTTCTTT
.	TRBV5-1	TRBJ2-3	.	CASSLAGAGDTQYF	TGCGCCAGCAGCTTGGCGGGAGCTGGAGATACGCAGTATTTT
.	TRBV10-3	TRBJ2-7	.	CAISALRDHSYEQYF	TGTGCCATCAGTGCTTTGCGGGATCACTCCTACGAGCAGTACTTC